A selection of T cell receptor beta chains follows, all from one sample in a study of sequential checkpoint blockade in melanoma. Produced via immunoSEQ multiplex PCR; TCRdb's table is partial and in-frame only. Of 21,000 or so clones in the sample, roughly 80% were seen once. The input for sequencing was CD8+ T cells sorted from blood (inferred from file names), taken from a patient given nivolumab and ipilimumab in sequence. These receptor sequences come from a human donor with melanoma. The CDR3 runs from the conserved cysteine through the conserved F or W. Fields, in order: V gene, J gene, clone size, D gene, CDR3 protein, CDR3 DNA. A D gene is named only where the DNA matches it firmly. Expanded clones get a size class; other rows say once, few or many, or leave the size out.

V gene: TRBV7-9; J gene: TRBJ2-1; clone size: -; D gene: -; CDR3 protein: CASSLGEAGRRQFF; CDR3 DNA: TGTGCCAGCAGCTTAGGAGAGGCAGGGAGGAGGCAGTTCTTC
V gene: TRBV13; J gene: TRBJ2-2; clone size: -; D gene: -; CDR3 protein: CASSDYQQGPNTGELFF; CDR3 DNA: TGTGCCAGCAGCGACTACCAACAGGGCCCGAACACCGGGGAGCTGTTTTTT
V gene: TRBV4-1; J gene: TRBJ2-3; clone size: -; D gene: -; CDR3 protein: CASSQELAIDTQYF; CDR3 DNA: TGCGCCAGCAGCCAAGAACTAGCTATAGATACGCAGTATTTT
V gene: TRBV6-1; J gene: TRBJ2-3; clone size: once; D gene: -; CDR3 protein: CAEAEGRTSDTQYF; CDR3 DNA: TGTGCCGAGGCGGAGGGAAGGACTTCAGATACGCAGTATTTT
V gene: TRBV27; J gene: TRBJ2-1; clone size: few; D gene: TRBD1; CDR3 protein: CASSFRDSYNEQFF; CDR3 DNA: TGTGCCAGCAGTTTCCGGGACAGTTACAATGAGCAGTTCTTC
V gene: TRBV9; J gene: TRBJ2-7; clone size: -; D gene: -; CDR3 protein: CASSVGVFYEQYF; CDR3 DNA: TGTGCCAGCAGCGTCGGAGTCTTTTACGAGCAGTACTTC
V gene: TRBV6-5; J gene: TRBJ2-3; clone size: -; D gene: -; CDR3 protein: CASSSGADTQYF; CDR3 DNA: TGTGCCAGCAGTTCCGGAGCAGATACGCAGTATTTT
V gene: TRBV9; J gene: TRBJ1-5; clone size: -; D gene: -; CDR3 protein: CASSPRGGIGPQHF; CDR3 DNA: TGTGCCAGCAGCCCGAGGGGGGGGATAGGGCCCCAGCATTTT
V gene: TRBV29-1; J gene: TRBJ2-3; clone size: -; D gene: -; CDR3 protein: CSVEERGHLGDTQYF; CDR3 DNA: TGCAGCGTTGAAGAACGGGGTCACCTGGGGGATACGCAGTATTTT
V gene: TRBV4-3; J gene: TRBJ1-4; clone size: once; D gene: -; CDR3 protein: CASSPMTGRGEKLFF; CDR3 DNA: TGCGCCAGCAGCCCGATGACAGGCCGCGGGGAAAAACTGTTTTTT
V gene: TRBV7-9; J gene: TRBJ1-1; clone size: -; D gene: -; CDR3 protein: CASSLQGSPEAFF; CDR3 DNA: TGTGCCAGCAGCTTACAGGGTAGCCCTGAAGCTTTCTTT
V gene: TRBV10-2; J gene: TRBJ1-6; clone size: few; D gene: -; CDR3 protein: CASSISLTSNSPLHF; CDR3 DNA: TGCGCCAGCAGTATCTCTTTAACTAGCAATTCACCCCTCCACTTT
V gene: TRBV28; J gene: TRBJ2-5; clone size: -; D gene: TRBD2; CDR3 protein: CASSFEPYGLAGGQETQYF; CDR3 DNA: TGTGCCAGCAGTTTCGAACCTTACGGACTAGCGGGGGGCCAAGAGACCCAGTACTTC
V gene: TRBV6-5; J gene: TRBJ2-7; clone size: -; D gene: TRBD1; CDR3 protein: CASSPRDRETYEQYF; CDR3 DNA: TGTGCCAGCAGTCCAAGGGACAGGGAGACCTACGAGCAGTACTTC
V gene: TRBV13; J gene: TRBJ1-1; clone size: once; D gene: -; CDR3 protein: CASSLGRAPEAFF; CDR3 DNA: TGTGCCAGCAGCTTAGGCAGGGCCCCTGAAGCTTTCTTT
V gene: TRBV19; J gene: TRBJ2-7; clone size: -; D gene: -; CDR3 protein: CASSMISTASSYEQYF; CDR3 DNA: TGTGCCAGTAGTATGATATCGACAGCATCCTCCTACGAGCAGTACTTC
V gene: TRBV15; J gene: TRBJ1-1; clone size: -; D gene: -; CDR3 protein: CATSRDWQNTEAFF; CDR3 DNA: TGTGCCACCAGCAGAGATTGGCAAAACACTGAAGCTTTCTTT
V gene: TRBV5-6; J gene: TRBJ1-2; clone size: -; D gene: -; CDR3 protein: CASSRRDYGYTF; CDR3 DNA: TGTGCCAGCAGCCGCAGGGACTATGGCTACACCTTC
V gene: TRBV5-1; J gene: TRBJ1-2; clone size: -; D gene: TRBD1; CDR3 protein: CASSLDRGQDGYTF; CDR3 DNA: TGCGCCAGCAGCTTGGACAGGGGGCAGGATGGCTACACCTTC
V gene: TRBV5-6; J gene: TRBJ2-3; clone size: -; D gene: -; CDR3 protein: CASSSVTDTQYF; CDR3 DNA: TGTGCCAGCAGCTCCGTCACAGATACGCAGTATTTT
V gene: TRBV19; J gene: TRBJ2-7; clone size: -; D gene: TRBD2; CDR3 protein: CASSSPPGLAGVEQYF; CDR3 DNA: TGTGCCAGTAGTTCCCCCCCTGGACTAGCGGGAGTAGAGCAGTACTTC
V gene: TRBV7-8; J gene: TRBJ1-5; clone size: -; D gene: TRBD1; CDR3 protein: CASSLTGGGSEQPQHF; CDR3 DNA: TGTGCCAGCAGCCTCACAGGGGGCGGTTCTGAGCAGCCCCAGCATTTT
V gene: TRBV5-1; J gene: TRBJ1-2; clone size: -; D gene: -; CDR3 protein: CASSLGLQRKGYTF; CDR3 DNA: TGCGCCAGCAGCTTGGGACTTCAACGGAAAGGCTACACCTTC
V gene: TRBV5-5; J gene: TRBJ2-7; clone size: -; D gene: -; CDR3 protein: CASSPLPYEQYF; CDR3 DNA: TGTGCCAGCAGCCCCTTGCCCTACGAGCAGTACTTC
V gene: TRBV7-2; J gene: TRBJ1-2; clone size: once; D gene: TRBD1; CDR3 protein: CASSYRQGPRYGYTF; CDR3 DNA: TGTGCCAGCAGCTACCGACAGGGCCCGCGCTATGGCTACACCTTC
V gene: TRBV28; J gene: TRBJ1-3; clone size: -; D gene: TRBD1; CDR3 protein: CASSRTGRSGNTIYF; CDR3 DNA: TGTGCCAGCAGTCGGACAGGGCGCTCTGGAAACACCATATATTTT
V gene: TRBV2; J gene: TRBJ2-1; clone size: -; D gene: TRBD2; CDR3 protein: CASSLAGSYNEQFF; CDR3 DNA: TGTGCCAGCAGCCTAGCGGGCTCCTACAATGAGCAGTTCTTC
V gene: TRBV5-6; J gene: TRBJ2-3; clone size: few; D gene: TRBD2; CDR3 protein: CASSLVVVAGTYTQYF; CDR3 DNA: TGTGCCAGCAGCTTGGTAGTGGTAGCGGGGACATATACGCAGTATTTT
V gene: TRBV19; J gene: TRBJ2-2; clone size: -; D gene: TRBD1; CDR3 protein: CASSTPNRQGSGELFF; CDR3 DNA: TGTGCCAGTAGTACACCGAACAGACAGGGGTCCGGGGAGCTGTTTTTT
V gene: TRBV6-5; J gene: TRBJ2-7; clone size: few; D gene: -; CDR3 protein: CASRLQGGPYEQYF; CDR3 DNA: TGTGCCAGCAGACTGCAGGGGGGACCATACGAGCAGTACTTC
V gene: TRBV11-2; J gene: TRBJ2-7; clone size: -; D gene: -; CDR3 protein: CASSLAGSTYEQYF; CDR3 DNA: TGTGCCAGCAGCTTGGCGGGATCGACCTACGAGCAGTACTTC
V gene: TRBV6-1; J gene: TRBJ2-2; clone size: -; D gene: TRBD1; CDR3 protein: CASSGGTGGYTGELFF; CDR3 DNA: TGTGCCAGCAGTGGAGGGACAGGGGGCTACACCGGGGAGCTGTTTTTT
V gene: TRBV7-9; J gene: TRBJ2-1; clone size: -; D gene: TRBD1; CDR3 protein: CASSSLTGWYNEQFF; CDR3 DNA: TGTGCCAGCAGCTCGTTGACAGGGTGGTACAATGAGCAGTTCTTC
V gene: TRBV19; J gene: TRBJ2-3; clone size: -; D gene: -; CDR3 protein: CASSMAEDTQYF; CDR3 DNA: TGTGCCAGTAGTATGGCGGAGGATACGCAGTATTTT
V gene: TRBV7-9; J gene: TRBJ2-5; clone size: once; D gene: TRBD1; CDR3 protein: CASSPWTGQETQYF; CDR3 DNA: TGTGCCAGCAGCCCCTGGACAGGGCAAGAGACCCAGTACTTC
V gene: TRBV6-5; J gene: TRBJ1-1; clone size: -; D gene: -; CDR3 protein: CASSTGMNTEAFF; CDR3 DNA: TGTGCCAGCAGTACCGGTATGAACACTGAAGCTTTCTTT
V gene: TRBV7-6; J gene: TRBJ1-3; clone size: -; D gene: TRBD1; CDR3 protein: CASSPTGGWGNTIYF; CDR3 DNA: TGTGCCAGCAGCCCTACAGGGGGGTGGGGAAACACCATATATTTT
V gene: TRBV2; J gene: TRBJ2-1; clone size: -; D gene: -; CDR3 protein: CASSSHARDLAPYNEQFF; CDR3 DNA: TGTGCCAGCAGTTCACACGCTAGAGATTTGGCCCCCTACAATGAGCAGTTCTTC
V gene: TRBV7-9; J gene: TRBJ2-7; clone size: -; D gene: -; CDR3 protein: CASTTTSPVGRAIDEQYF; CDR3 DNA: TGTGCCAGCACCACTACCTCGCCGGTCGGCCGCGCGATAGACGAGCAGTACTTC
V gene: TRBV5-1; J gene: TRBJ2-1; clone size: -; D gene: TRBD1; CDR3 protein: CASSLRTGRYNEQFF; CDR3 DNA: TGCGCCAGCAGCCTGAGGACAGGGCGGTACAATGAGCAGTTCTTC
V gene: TRBV7-9; J gene: TRBJ2-5; clone size: -; D gene: TRBD2; CDR3 protein: CASSPTSGGLGETQYF; CDR3 DNA: TGTGCCAGCAGCCCCACTAGCGGGGGACTCGGTGAGACCCAGTACTTC
V gene: TRBV28; J gene: TRBJ1-4; clone size: once; D gene: -; CDR3 protein: CASSLQSRKKLFF; CDR3 DNA: TGTGCCAGCAGTCTACAGAGCAGGAAAAAACTGTTTTTT
V gene: TRBV4-1; J gene: TRBJ2-3; clone size: -; D gene: -; CDR3 protein: CASSQTGSTDTQYF; CDR3 DNA: TGCGCCAGCAGCCAAACAGGGAGCACAGATACGCAGTATTTT
V gene: TRBV9; J gene: TRBJ2-3; clone size: -; D gene: -; CDR3 protein: CASSGGSVGTYF; CDR3 DNA: TGTGCCAGCAGCGGAGGGAGCGTAGGAACGTATTTT
V gene: TRBV27; J gene: TRBJ2-2; clone size: -; D gene: -; CDR3 protein: CASSLTESGASNTGELFF; CDR3 DNA: TGTGCCAGCAGTCTTACTGAGTCAGGGGCCTCGAACACCGGGGAGCTGTTTTTT
V gene: TRBV14; J gene: TRBJ1-2; clone size: -; D gene: -; CDR3 protein: CASSQAGIHGYTF; CDR3 DNA: TGTGCCAGCAGCCAAGCAGGGATCCATGGCTACACCTTC
V gene: TRBV7-8; J gene: TRBJ2-2; clone size: -; D gene: TRBD1; CDR3 protein: CASSLGQIDTGELFF; CDR3 DNA: TGTGCCAGCAGCTTGGGACAGATTGACACCGGGGAGCTGTTTTTT
V gene: TRBV5-1; J gene: TRBJ2-7; clone size: -; D gene: TRBD1; CDR3 protein: CASSLAMGAGGYEQYF; CDR3 DNA: TGCGCCAGCAGCTTGGCCATGGGGGCAGGGGGCTACGAGCAGTACTTC
V gene: TRBV7-2; J gene: TRBJ2-3; clone size: -; D gene: TRBD2; CDR3 protein: CASSPTSDPQYF; CDR3 DNA: TGTGCCAGCAGCCCGACTAGCGACCCGCAGTATTTT
V gene: TRBV14; J gene: TRBJ2-7; clone size: -; D gene: -; CDR3 protein: CASSLIGAVYEQYF; CDR3 DNA: TGTGCCAGCAGCCTTATAGGGGCCGTCTACGAGCAGTACTTC
V gene: TRBV6-6; J gene: TRBJ2-1; clone size: -; D gene: -; CDR3 protein: CASSSQAIDNEQFF; CDR3 DNA: TGTGCCAGCAGTTCTCAAGCCATAGACAATGAGCAGTTCTTC
V gene: TRBV27; J gene: TRBJ1-5; clone size: once; D gene: -; CDR3 protein: CASSFGTRGQPQHF; CDR3 DNA: TGTGCCAGCAGCTTCGGGACTCGGGGTCAGCCCCAGCATTTT
V gene: TRBV7-3; J gene: TRBJ1-1; clone size: -; D gene: -; CDR3 protein: CASSLDPGLETEAFF; CDR3 DNA: TGTGCCAGCAGCTTAGACCCGGGGTTGGAAACTGAAGCTTTCTTT
V gene: TRBV27; J gene: TRBJ2-6; clone size: once; D gene: TRBD1; CDR3 protein: CASSLLGQGASSSGANVLTF; CDR3 DNA: TGTGCCAGCAGTTTACTAGGACAGGGGGCCTCTTCGTCCGGGGCCAACGTCCTGACTTTC
V gene: TRBV5-6; J gene: TRBJ2-7; clone size: -; D gene: -; CDR3 protein: CASSLGSGYEQYF; CDR3 DNA: TGTGCCAGCAGCTTGGGATCGGGGTACGAGCAGTACTTC